The rows below give T cell receptor beta chains drawn from one sample of a study of blood T cell repertoires in COVID-19. TCRdb keeps only in-frame clones here, not all; method: immunoSEQ multiplex PCR. The table shows 200,000 to 250,000 clones, with approximately 90% occurring only once. Sequencing used peripheral blood. The receptors originated from a man younger than 45 with COVID-19, enrolled during active disease. Each CDR3 is given with its conserved first and last residue. The order of the fields is V gene, clone size, J gene, D gene, CDR3 DNA, CDR3 protein. The D gene is left open where the match is weak. Clone size is not always given. Where it is, it says once, few, many or a class for expanded clones.

V: TRBV29-1; size: NA; J: TRBJ1-2; D: NA; DNA: TGCAGCGTGACACAGGGAATGGGCTACACCTTC; CDR3: CSVTQGMGYTF
V: TRBV12-3/TRBV12-4; size: few; J: TRBJ1-2; D: NA; DNA: TGTGCCAGCACCCCCGTGGAGGGCTATGGCTACACCTTC; CDR3: CASTPVEGYGYTF
V: TRBV28; size: NA; J: TRBJ2-2; D: NA; DNA: TGTGCCAGCAGTTTACAGGGACTTAACACCGGGGAGCTGTTTTTT; CDR3: CASSLQGLNTGELFF
V: TRBV7-3; size: NA; J: TRBJ2-1; D: TRBD2; DNA: TGTGCCAGCAGCCCCGGACTAGCGCACTACAATGAGCAGTTCTTC; CDR3: CASSPGLAHYNEQFF
V: TRBV9; size: NA; J: TRBJ2-2; D: TRBD2; DNA: TGTGCCAGCACCACTAGCGGGAGCGGTGGGGAGCTGTTTTTT; CDR3: CASTTSGSGGELFF
V: TRBV28; size: NA; J: TRBJ1-4; D: NA; DNA: TGTGCCAGCAGTTCACAGGGCGTGGTGGGTGAAAAACTGTTTTTT; CDR3: CASSSQGVVGEKLFF
V: TRBV7-2; size: few; J: TRBJ2-3; D: TRBD2; DNA: TGTGCCAGCAGCCCCGTAGCGGGGAGGTTGGATACGCAGTATTTT; CDR3: CASSPVAGRLDTQYF
V: TRBV5-4; size: NA; J: TRBJ1-2; D: NA; DNA: TGTGCCAGCAGCACCGGTGGGGCGGCTAACTATGGCTACACCTTC; CDR3: CASSTGGAANYGYTF
V: TRBV2; size: NA; J: TRBJ2-7; D: TRBD1; DNA: TGTGCCAGCAGTGGTCACAGGGGAAGGTACGAGCAGTACTTC; CDR3: CASSGHRGRYEQYF
V: TRBV6-5; size: NA; J: TRBJ1-1; D: NA; DNA: TGTGCCAGCTTCGTGAGGTACAGGGTGGACACTGAAGCTTTCTTT; CDR3: CASFVRYRVDTEAFF
V: TRBV5-1; size: NA; J: TRBJ1-4; D: TRBD1; DNA: TGCGCCAGCTTAAAGGACAGGGGGGAAGCTAATGAAAAACTGTTTTTT; CDR3: CASLKDRGEANEKLFF
V: TRBV19; size: NA; J: TRBJ2-7; D: NA; DNA: TGTGCCAGTTGGGCGGGCCTTCCCTACGAGCAGTACTTC; CDR3: CASWAGLPYEQYF
V: TRBV10-2; size: NA; J: TRBJ2-7; D: NA; DNA: TGCGCCAGCAGTGTGGCGGGATACTACGAGCAGTACTTC; CDR3: CASSVAGYYEQYF
V: TRBV11-2; size: NA; J: TRBJ1-1; D: NA; DNA: TGTGCCAGCAGCTTCAGGGGGAACACTGAAGCTTTCTTT; CDR3: CASSFRGNTEAFF
V: TRBV6-5; size: NA; J: TRBJ1-2; D: NA; DNA: TGTGCCAGCAGCTATTCCCGACAGGCTAACTATGGCTACACCTTC; CDR3: CASSYSRQANYGYTF
V: TRBV6-5; size: NA; J: TRBJ1-5; D: TRBD1; DNA: TGTGCCAGCAGGCCTGGACAGGGTACAAATCAGCCCCAGCATTTT; CDR3: CASRPGQGTNQPQHF
V: TRBV6-1; size: NA; J: TRBJ1-2; D: NA; DNA: TGTGCCAGCAGTGAGGGCGCCGGTGGTGGCTACACCTTC; CDR3: CASSEGAGGGYTF
V: TRBV19; size: NA; J: TRBJ1-5; D: NA; DNA: TGTGCCAGTAGTATGACAGGCAATCAGCCCCAGCATTTT; CDR3: CASSMTGNQPQHF
V: TRBV3-1/TRBV3-2; size: NA; J: TRBJ1-5; D: NA; DNA: TGTGCCAGCAGCCAATTCCTTGGAGGGGTTCAGCCCCAGCATTTT; CDR3: CASSQFLGGVQPQHF
V: TRBV24-1; size: NA; J: TRBJ2-2; D: TRBD1; DNA: TGTGCCACCAGTGGACAGGGCCTCACCGGGGAGCTGTTTTTT; CDR3: CATSGQGLTGELFF
V: TRBV12-3/TRBV12-4; size: NA; J: TRBJ1-1; D: NA; DNA: TGTGCCAGCAGCCGACAGAACACTGAAGCTTTCTTT; CDR3: CASSRQNTEAFF
V: TRBV12-3/TRBV12-4; size: NA; J: TRBJ1-4; D: NA; DNA: TGTGCCAGCAGTACCTTCGGAGAGGGAAAACTGTTTTTT; CDR3: CASSTFGEGKLFF
V: TRBV13; size: NA; J: TRBJ1-4; D: TRBD1; DNA: TGTGCCAGCAGCTTAGGGTACAGGGGGTATGAAAAACTGTTTTTT; CDR3: CASSLGYRGYEKLFF
V: TRBV7-3; size: NA; J: TRBJ2-3; D: TRBD2; DNA: TGTGCCAGCAGCCTAAGCGGGGGCACAGATACGCAGTATTTT; CDR3: CASSLSGGTDTQYF
V: TRBV3-1/TRBV3-2; size: NA; J: TRBJ1-2; D: NA; DNA: TGTGCCAGCAGCCAAGTAGGCCAGGGCTATGGCTACACCTTC; CDR3: CASSQVGQGYGYTF
V: TRBV6-6; size: NA; J: TRBJ1-2; D: TRBD1; DNA: TGTGCCAGCAGTTACGGTTCCAACAGGGGGGATGATGGCTACACCTTC; CDR3: CASSYGSNRGDDGYTF
V: TRBV4-1; size: NA; J: TRBJ2-2; D: TRBD1; DNA: TGCGCCAGCAGCCATACGACAGGGGCCAACACCGGGGAGCTGTTTTTT; CDR3: CASSHTTGANTGELFF
V: TRBV19; size: NA; J: TRBJ2-2; D: TRBD1; DNA: TGTGCCAGTAGCAGACTACAGGGGGCTGTGGGCACCGGGGAGCTGTTTTTT; CDR3: CASSRLQGAVGTGELFF
V: TRBV7-9; size: NA; J: TRBJ2-7; D: TRBD1; DNA: TGTGCCAGCAGCTGGGACAGGGGGCGCGAGCAGTACTTC; CDR3: CASSWDRGREQYF
V: TRBV19; size: NA; J: TRBJ1-4; D: TRBD1; DNA: TGTGCCAGTAGACCCTTTGACAGGGAGAATGAAAAACTGTTTTTT; CDR3: CASRPFDRENEKLFF
V: TRBV5-4; size: NA; J: TRBJ1-2; D: TRBD1; DNA: TGTGCCAGCAGCACGGGACAGGCCTATTCTAACTATGGCTACACCTTC; CDR3: CASSTGQAYSNYGYTF
V: TRBV11-3; size: NA; J: TRBJ2-1; D: TRBD1; DNA: TGTGCCAGCAGCCCGCGCCCGGGACAGGGGGGTTACAATGAGCAGTTCTTC; CDR3: CASSPRPGQGGYNEQFF
V: TRBV7-9; size: NA; J: TRBJ1-1; D: NA; DNA: TGTGCCAGCAGCATTCAGGGATACACTGAAGCTTTCTTT; CDR3: CASSIQGYTEAFF
V: TRBV6-6; size: NA; J: TRBJ1-4; D: TRBD1; DNA: TGTGCCAGCGTTCGGGACAGGGGTGGTGAAAAACTGTTTTTT; CDR3: CASVRDRGGEKLFF
V: TRBV18; size: NA; J: TRBJ1-2; D: NA; DNA: TGTGCCAGCTCACCACCCAGGAACGGCTACACCTTC; CDR3: CASSPPRNGYTF
V: TRBV5-1; size: once; J: TRBJ2-7; D: NA; DNA: TGCGCCAGCAGCCAACGAATAAGGACTATGGTCGCGGGGTGGGACGAGCAGTACTTC; CDR3: CASSQRIRTMVAGWDEQYF
V: TRBV7-3; size: NA; J: TRBJ1-1; D: NA; DNA: TGTGCCAGCAGCTTACAGCGACAGTCTGAAGCTTTCTTT; CDR3: CASSLQRQSEAFF
V: TRBV4-3; size: once; J: TRBJ1-3; D: TRBD1; DNA: TGCGCCAGCAGCCCAGGGGGGGGAAACACCATATATTTT; CDR3: CASSPGGGNTIYF
V: TRBV7-2; size: NA; J: TRBJ2-7; D: NA; DNA: TGTGCCAGCACCCCACAGGGTGGGGCTTACGAGCAGTACTTC; CDR3: CASTPQGGAYEQYF
V: TRBV19; size: few; J: TRBJ1-1; D: TRBD1; DNA: TGTGCCAGTAGTATAAACAGGGGGAACACTGAAGCTTTCTTT; CDR3: CASSINRGNTEAFF
V: TRBV11-2; size: NA; J: TRBJ1-6; D: NA; DNA: TGTGCCAGCAGCTTACAGGCAGGCTCCTATAATTCACCCCTCCACTTT; CDR3: CASSLQAGSYNSPLHF
V: TRBV6-5; size: once; J: TRBJ1-2; D: TRBD1; DNA: TGTGCCAGCAGGCGGCACAGACAGGGGCATGGCTACACCTTC; CDR3: CASRRHRQGHGYTF